The 20 T cell receptor beta chains reported below all come from one sample, sequenced in a study of CD8+ T cells in alopecia areata. It was cDNA, reverse transcribed from extracted RNA, that served as the sequencing template. Using immunoSEQ multiplex PCR, the repertoire was profiled, and TCRdb retains in-frame clones only, with some absent. The data contain 120,000 to 150,000 clones, about three fifths of them singletons. The sequencing input was CD8+ T cells sorted from blood. The origin of the receptors is a human donor in good health.

The chain joins TRBV7-9 to TRBJ1-2, with 8 bases that match TRBD1. The V gene end was trimmed by 3 bases and the J gene end by 5 bases; junction bases not matched to a gene: 11. The CDR3 totals 16 residues. Germline lookup yields CDR1 SEHNR and CDR2 FQNEAQ (reference sequence). CDR3 residues: CASSFSSGQGKYGYTF. In DNA, the CDR3 is TGTGCCAGCAGCTTTAGTTCCGGACAGGGCAAATATGGCTACACCTTC. Using reference TRBV7-9 and TRBJ1-2 for the parts outside the CDR3, the full variable domain is DTGVSQNPRHKITKRGQNVTFRCDPISEHNRLYWYRQTLGQGPEFLTYFQNEAQLEKSRLLSDRFSAERPKGSFSTLEIQRTEQGDSAMYLCASSFSSGQGKYGYTFGSGTRLTVV.

This clone was seen once. The chain couples TRBV9 to TRBJ2-7; TRBD2 matches 7 bases. This CDR3 has 14 residues. Germline V gene sequence: CDR1 SGDLS, CDR2 YYNGEE. J gave up 2 bases and V 2 bases, and 4 bases lay outside the gene matches. CDR3 DNA sequence: TGTGCCAGCAGCGTGGCGGGAGAAGCCTACGAGCAGTACTTC. Protein product: CASSVAGEAYEQYF.

The gene calls are TRBV27 and TRBJ2-1; 13 nucleotides agree with TRBD2. Looked up from germline, CDR1 is MNHEY and CDR2 is SMNVEV (reference sequence). The CDR3 has 15 residues. J was trimmed by 6 bases and V by 6 bases; bases with no gene match: 5. The CDR3 nucleotides are TGTGCCAGCAGCCTGGGACTAGCGGGGAGCAATGAGCAGTTCTTC. Amino acid sequence: CASSLGLAGSNEQFF.

V is TRBV29-1 and J is TRBJ1-1; TRBD1 might be the D (5 bases). CDR3 length equals 12 residues. Trimming took 4 bases from V and 6 from J, leaving 12 bases between them. The germline CDR1 and CDR2 sequences are SQVTM and ANQGSEA. The CDR3 protein is CSVVGDEPEAFF. The CDR3 DNA is TGCAGCGTTGTCGGGGACGAACCTGAAGCTTTCTTT.

The chain employs TRBV2 and TRBJ1-5; D is possibly TRBD1 (6 bases). CDR3 size: 15 residues. From germline, CDR1 is SNHLY and CDR2 FYNNEI. V was shortened by 4 bases and J by 2 bases, with 12 bases between the two germline ends. The CDR3 sequence is CASSGDTGGNQPQHF. The CDR3 nucleotides are TGTGCCAGCAGTGGGGACACCGGAGGCAATCAGCCCCAGCATTTT.

The chain uses TRBV2 and TRBJ1-2, with D possibly being TRBD1 (6 bases). CDR3 length: 14 residues. CDR1 and CDR2 from the germline V gene are SNHLY and FYNNEI. Trimming cost V 6 bases and J 0 bases, with 11 bases left between them. As DNA, the CDR3 is TGTGCCAGCAGGGACAGCGTTACTAACTATGGCTACACCTTC. It yields the protein CASRDSVTNYGYTF.

This sequence joins TRBV27 and TRBJ2-5, with 7 bases matching TRBD1. CDR3 size: 15 residues. With V trimmed by 0 bases and J by 2 bases, 3 bases remained unmatched. From germline, CDR1 is MNHEY and CDR2 SMNVEV (reference sequence). CDR3 in amino acids: CASSLSPGQQETQYF. In nucleotides, the CDR3 is TGTGCCAGCAGTTTATCCCCGGGACAGCAAGAGACCCAGTACTTC.

The V and J genes are TRBV19 and TRBJ1-1, with D hard to call. The CDR3 sequence is 11 residues long. CDR1 LNHDA and CDR2 SQIVND come from the germline V gene (reference sequence). The germline V and J ends were trimmed by 10 bases and 2 bases, with 8 bases remaining between them. As DNA, the CDR3 is TGTGCCACTCAAACAAACACTGAAGCTTTCTTT. This translates into CATQTNTEAFF.

A few counts support this clone. This chain uses TRBV7-9 with TRBJ2-6, with D possibly TRBD1 on 5 matching bases. From germline, CDR1 is SEHNR and CDR2 FQNEAQ (reference sequence). This CDR3 comprises 17 residues. The germline V and J ends were trimmed by 4 bases and 0 bases, with 13 bases remaining between them. The CDR3 DNA reads as TGTGCCAGCAGCTCCCCCAGGGCCGCCTCTGGGGCCAACGTCCTGACTTTC. It yields the protein CASSSPRAASGANVLTF.

The chain carries TRBV25-1 and TRBJ2-1, with TRBD1 matching 9 bases. Germline trimming cut 5 bases from V and 8 bases from J; bases unmatched to any gene: 13. This CDR3 has 16 amino acids. The germline gives CDR1 MGHDK, CDR2 SYGVNS. CDR3 nucleotide sequence: TGTGCCAGCAGTTTCCCTGGGAGACAGGGGGTCCATGAGCAGTTCTTC. This translates into CASSFPGRQGVHEQFF.

The chain joins TRBV27 to TRBJ2-7, with D perhaps TRBD1 (5 bases). The CDR3 is 15 amino acids. The V end lost 0 bases, the J end lost 3 bases, and 12 bases lay between the germline ends. Germline CDR1 MNHEY, CDR2 SMNVEV (reference sequence). CDR3 in DNA: TGTGCCAGCAGTTTATCGGCAGGGTCGTACTACGAGCAGTACTTC. As protein: CASSLSAGSYYEQYF.

The chain joins TRBV9 to TRBJ2-1; D call uncertain. The V and J ends lost 3 bases and 4 bases respectively, with 14 bases between them. This CDR3 comprises 15 residues. Germline V gene data show CDR1 as SGDLS and CDR2 as YYNGEE. The CDR3: CASSGRTPEYNEQFF. CDR3 nucleotides: TGTGCCAGCAGCGGCCGGACCCCAGAGTACAATGAGCAGTTCTTC. The variable domain in full, completed from reference TRBV9 and TRBJ2-1, reads DSGVTQTPKHLITATGQRVTLRCSPRSGDLSVYWYQQSLDQGLQFLIQYYNGEERAKGNILERFSAQQFPDLHSELNLSSLELGDSALYFCASSGRTPEYNEQFFGPGTRLTVL.

This clone was seen repeatedly, ten times or more. The chain has TRBV5-1 and TRBJ2-1; D possibly corresponds to TRBD1 (6 bases). The germline V gene has CDR1 SGHRS and CDR2 YFSETQ. V gave up 4 bases and J gave up 6 bases, with 11 bases separating them. The CDR3 consists of 13 residues. The CDR3 spells CASSLWTANEQFF. CDR3 in DNA: TGCGCCAGCAGCCTGTGGACAGCCAATGAGCAGTTCTTC. Combining the CDR3 with reference TRBV5-1 and TRBJ2-1 gives the whole variable domain KAGVTQTPRYLIKTRGQQVTLSCSPISGHRSVSWYQQTPGQGLQFLFEYFSETQRNKGNFPGRFSGRQFSNSRSEMNVSTLELGDSALYLCASSLWTANEQFFGPGTRLTVL.

This sequence joins TRBV19 and TRBJ1-4, with D possibly being TRBD1 (6 bases). Germline V gene data show CDR1 as LNHDA and CDR2 as SQIVND (reference sequence). V was clipped by 6 bases and J by 5 bases, with 19 bases between them. The CDR3 consists of 16 residues. The CDR3 here is CASSLTGSGFNEKLFF. CDR3 nucleotide sequence: TGTGCCAGTAGCCTGACAGGTTCCGGTTTCAATGAAAAACTGTTTTTT.

The DNA for the CDR3 is TGTGCCAGCAGTACAGCCTCTCACAATCAGCCCCAGCATTTT. This sequence encodes CASSTASHNQPQHF. This chain links TRBV27 with TRBJ1-5; D is ambiguous. The V end was cut by 5 bases, the J end by 3 bases, with 11 bases between. Germline V lookup: CDR1 MNHEY, CDR2 SMNVEV (reference sequence). This CDR3 spans 14 amino acids.

The V and J genes are TRBV5-1 and TRBJ2-4; TRBD2 matches 10 bases. The V gene's germline CDR1 is SGHRS and CDR2 YFSETQ. Trimming took 0 bases from V and 7 from J; bases not matched to a gene: 4. The CDR3 runs 15 residues. The CDR3 DNA is TGCGCCAGCAGCTTGGCGGCGACTAGCGGGAACATTCAGTACTTC. Protein sequence: CASSLAATSGNIQYF.

The chain is built from TRBV15 and TRBJ2-1; no firm D call. The CDR3 contains 11 residues. Trimming removed 3 bases at V and 6 bases at J, with 3 bases between. Germline values: CDR1 LNHNV, CDR2 YYDKDF (reference sequence). For the CDR3, the DNA is TGTGCCACCAGCAGCGGCAATGAGCAGTTCTTC. As protein: CATSSGNEQFF.

The genes are TRBV10-2 and TRBJ2-5, with 12 positions matching TRBD2. The CDR3 runs 16 residues. CDR1 and CDR2 from the germline V gene are WSHSY and SAAADI. V gave up 8 bases and J gave up 5 bases; unmatched junction bases: 12. CDR3 protein: CASEPLAGGPRETQYF. DNA of the CDR3: TGCGCCAGCGAACCCCTAGCGGGAGGGCCCCGGGAGACCCAGTACTTC.

V usage is TRBV6-5 and J usage is TRBJ2-1; TRBD2 matches at 10 bases. The V gene's germline CDR1 is MNHEY and CDR2 SVGAGI. J was trimmed by 9 bases and V by 6 bases; bases with no gene match: 5. This CDR3 is built from 13 residues. In DNA, the CDR3 is TGTGCCAGCAGCCTAGCGGGAGTGAGTGAGCAGTTCTTC. This codes for CASSLAGVSEQFF.

V and J are TRBV7-6 and TRBJ2-7; no reliable D call. The CDR3 runs to 14 residues. Germline V gene lookup returns CDR1 SGHVS and CDR2 FNYEAQ. V lost 4 bases to trimming and J lost 0 bases, with 10 bases between them. CDR3 loop: CASSSIPGSYEQYF. CDR3 in DNA: TGTGCCAGCAGCTCTATTCCGGGCTCCTACGAGCAGTACTTC. Complete variable domain (other parts from reference TRBV7-6 and TRBJ2-7): GAGVSQSPRYKVTKRGQDVALRCDPISGHVSLYWYRQALGQGPEFLTYFNYEAQQDKSGLPNDRFSAERPEGSISTLTIQRTEQRDSAMYRCASSSIPGSYEQYFGPGTRLTVT.